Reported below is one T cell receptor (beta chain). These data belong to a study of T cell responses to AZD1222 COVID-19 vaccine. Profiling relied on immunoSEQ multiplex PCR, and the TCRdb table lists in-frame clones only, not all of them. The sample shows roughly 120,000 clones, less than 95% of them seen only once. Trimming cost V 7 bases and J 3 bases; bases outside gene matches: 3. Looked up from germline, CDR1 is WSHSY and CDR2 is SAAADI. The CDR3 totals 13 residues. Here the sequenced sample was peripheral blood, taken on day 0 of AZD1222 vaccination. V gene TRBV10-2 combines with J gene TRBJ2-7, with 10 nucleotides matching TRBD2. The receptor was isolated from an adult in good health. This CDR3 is CASIPSGGYEQYF. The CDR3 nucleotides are TGCGCCAGCATCCCTAGCGGGGGCTACGAGCAGTACTTC.